This T cell receptor beta chain was sequenced for a study of cytotoxic CD8 clonotypes in ibrutinib-treated CLL. The overall study: Complete response was seen in 2 patients and partial in about 24; about 12 progressed and about 15 stayed remitted after a median roughly 70 months. Study-wide findings and caveats: Against age-matched healthy donors, baseline clonality ran higher and tracked circulating CD8+ T-cell counts. Clonality rose at ibrutinib response, held steady in sustained remission, and fell toward baseline at progression.

In regard to this clone: As yet, its antigen is unknown.

Profiled with immunoSEQ multiplex PCR; TCRdb holds only in-frame clones, not every one. Altogether 150,000 or so clones are present, 79% being singletons, with the ten largest covering over 10%. The V and J ends lost 0 bases and 0 bases respectively, with 17 bases between them. Germline CDR1 is MGHRA and CDR2 is YSYEKL. This CDR3 has 18 residues. This receptor was taken from a human donor with chronic lymphocytic leukemia. Sequences were derived from PBMCs, sampled after 12 months of ibrutinib treatment. The V call is TRBV4-1, the J call TRBJ1-1; D remains ambiguous. In DNA form, the CDR3 reads TGCGCCAGCAGCCAAGATGACCTAGTCTGGAGCATGAACACTGAAGCTTTCTTT. This gives the protein CASSQDDLVWSMNTEAFF.